This T cell receptor beta chain appears in the sequencing data of a study of T cells after yellow fever vaccination. The trim removed 3 bases at V and 2 bases at J, leaving 4 bases unmatched. CDR3 length: 15 amino acids. Germline CDR1 is LGHNA and CDR2 is YNFKEQ. Using its own MiXCR run on the 5' RACE reads, TCRdb lists one record per CDR3 protein. The sample shows about 300,000 distinct CDR3 sequences, roughly 4.3% of them seen only once. This clonotype has ten or more counts. The specimen was PBMCs, collected 5 days after the yellow fever booster vaccination. The V and J genes are TRBV4-2 and TRBJ2-3; 8 nucleotides agree with TRBD2. The origin of this receptor is a man aged 18 to 29 who received the YFV17D yellow fever vaccine. The CDR3 loop is CASSQAGLVTDTQYF. CDR3 nucleotide sequence: TGTGCCAGCAGCCAGGCGGGACTAGTCACAGATACGCAGTATTTT.